Listed below are T cell receptor beta chains from one sample, sequenced in a study of shared clonotypes between healthy human individuals. The method was immunoSEQ multiplex PCR; TCRdb's version includes in-frame clones alone and lacks a portion of them. The sample records around 1.9 million clones, around 93% being singletons. Sequenced input: naive CD8+ T cells from PBMCs. The receptors stem from a man between 18 and 29 years old in good health. Some clones in this sample may be carry-over from other donors' samples. CDR3s include the opening cysteine and the closing phenylalanine or tryptophan. D genes are given only for firm matches. Part of the rows lack a size; the others show once, few, many or a class for expanded clones.

>TRBV29-1|NA|TRBJ2-2|12|NA
TGCAGCGTTATTGTGGGGACCGGGGAGCTGTTTTTT
CSVIVGTGELFF
>TRBV27|NA|TRBJ1-5|13|NA
TGTGCCAGCAGTTTAGGCAGGGGTCAGCCCCAGCATTTT
CASSLGRGQPQHF
>TRBV7-9|NA|TRBJ1-1|14|NA
TGTGCCAGCAGCGCAGGGACCGCGGCACGGGGGGCTTTCTTT
CASSAGTAARGAFF
>TRBV7-9|TRBD1|TRBJ1-4|16|NA
TGTGCCAGCAGCCCCGGGACAGGGTCAACTAATGAAAAACTGTTTTTT
CASSPGTGSTNEKLFF
>TRBV28|NA|TRBJ2-1|13|NA
TGTGCCAGCAGTTTGGGCAGGGGTTATGAGCAGTTCTTC
CASSLGRGYEQFF
>TRBV6-1|NA|TRBJ2-5|15|NA
TGTGCCAGCAGTGAAGCCGGGTGGCTGCCAGAGACCCAGTACTTC
CASSEAGWLPETQYF
>TRBV5-6|NA|TRBJ1-2|14|NA
TGTGCCAGCAGCCCCGGCCGGGGTACGCCTGGCTACACCTTC
CASSPGRGTPGYTF
>TRBV27|TRBD2|TRBJ2-1|15|NA
TGTGCCAGCAGCGACTTTAGCGGGGGGTACAATGAGCAGTTCTTC
CASSDFSGGYNEQFF
>TRBV19|TRBD2|TRBJ2-7|16|NA
TGTGCCAGTAGCCTCTCGATTGGGGGGGAGGCCTACGAGCAGTACTTC
CASSLSIGGEAYEQYF
>TRBV6-6|NA|TRBJ1-2|11|NA
TGTGCCAGCAGTTACGGCGTTGGCTACACCTTC
CASSYGVGYTF
>TRBV9|NA|TRBJ2-7|14|NA
TGTGCCAGCAGCGTAGGTGGGGTGGTGGGCGAGCAGTACTTC
CASSVGGVVGEQYF
>TRBV30|TRBD1|TRBJ1-3|19|NA
TGTGCCTGGGCGCGTGGTCTTGGGACAGGGATTCGGGGGGGAAACACCATATATTTT
CAWARGLGTGIRGGNTIYF
>TRBV5-1|NA|TRBJ2-7|14|NA
TGCGCCAGCAGCTTTCCGGGACCCTCCTACGAGCAGTACTTC
CASSFPGPSYEQYF
>TRBV29-1|NA|TRBJ2-1|12|NA
TGCAGCGCAAGGACAGCCTACAATGAGCAGTTCTTC
CSARTAYNEQFF
>TRBV27|NA|TRBJ1-5|15|NA
TGTGCCAGCAGTTTATCGTCGGCAGGGCATGTACCCCAGCATTTT
CASSLSSAGHVPQHF
>TRBV27|TRBD2|TRBJ2-3|16|once
TGTGCCAGCAGTTTACTGACTAGCGGCGACACAGATACGCAGTATTTT
CASSLLTSGDTDTQYF
>TRBV19|TRBD1|TRBJ2-7|15|NA
TGTGCCAGTAGTCCAGGGGGCAGGGATTCCTACGAGCAGTACTTC
CASSPGGRDSYEQYF
>TRBV7-2|NA|TRBJ2-3|17|once
TGTGCCAGCAGCTCGTTTGAGGCTAGCGAAGGCACAGATACGCAGTATTTT
CASSSFEASEGTDTQYF
>TRBV7-9|TRBD2|TRBJ2-2|16|NA
TGTGCCAGCAGCTATGAGCGGGAGGGGACAAGCGGGGAGCTGTTTTTT
CASSYEREGTSGELFF
>TRBV4-3|TRBD1|TRBJ2-3|15|NA
TGCGCCAGCAGCCCACCCGGACAGGGTTTGGATACGCAGTATTTT
CASSPPGQGLDTQYF
>TRBV9|NA|TRBJ1-2|15|NA
TGTGCCAGCAGCGACCTTCGGGGGGCGGGCTATGGCTACACCTTC
CASSDLRGAGYGYTF
>TRBV5-8|NA|TRBJ2-3|16|NA
TGTGCCAGCAGCCTACAAGCTAGCCAATTTACAGATACGCAGTATTTT
CASSLQASQFTDTQYF
>TRBV6-6|TRBD1|TRBJ2-3|15|NA
TGTGCCAGCAGTTACTCGGGACAGGGGACAGATACGCAGTATTTT
CASSYSGQGTDTQYF
>TRBV11-2|NA|TRBJ1-1|12|NA
TGTGCCAGCAGCTTAACCCAACCTGAAGCTTTCTTT
CASSLTQPEAFF
>TRBV27|TRBD1|TRBJ2-7|14|NA
TGTGCCAGCAGTCCACGACAGGGGGCGAGCGAGCAGTACTTC
CASSPRQGASEQYF
>TRBV29-1|NA|TRBJ2-5|12|NA
TGCAGCGCCCGGGCAGGGTGGGAGACCCAGTACTTC
CSARAGWETQYF
>TRBV19|NA|TRBJ1-1|12|once
TGTGCCAGTAATACGGGACCGGGGCCGGCTTTCTTT
CASNTGPGPAFF
>TRBV28|TRBD1|TRBJ2-7|14|NA
TGTGCCAGCAGTTTCACAGGGGGCACCTACGAGCAGTACTTC
CASSFTGGTYEQYF
>TRBV29-1|TRBD2|TRBJ2-1|15|NA
TGCAGCGTTGCCGGGACTAGCGGGAGATACAATGAGCAGTTCTTC
CSVAGTSGRYNEQFF
>TRBV11-2|NA|TRBJ2-7|13|NA
TGTGCCAGCAGCGATCGGGGCTCCCTCGAGCAGTACTTC
CASSDRGSLEQYF
>TRBV12-5|NA|TRBJ2-7|12|once
TGTGCTAGTGGTTTTGGGGGCTACGAGCAGTACTTC
CASGFGGYEQYF
>TRBV5-6|NA|TRBJ2-1|15|NA
TGTGCCAGCAGCTTGGATGAGCAGGATAATTATGAGCAGTTCTTC
CASSLDEQDNYEQFF
>TRBV9|NA|TRBJ1-1|14|NA
TGTGCCAGCAGCGTAGGCCAGGGAGGCACTGAAGCTTTCTTT
CASSVGQGGTEAFF
>TRBV28|NA|TRBJ1-5|15|once
TGTGCCAGCAGTTTAGCCGGGGTCGTCAATCAGCCCCAGCATTTT
CASSLAGVVNQPQHF
>TRBV29-1|NA|TRBJ1-2|13|NA
TGCAGCGTCGAAGTTTTAGGCGGCTATGGCTACACCTTC
CSVEVLGGYGYTF